This TCR beta chain was sequenced for a study of PD-L1 blockade in urothelial cancer. Germline assignment: CDR1 SGHTA and CDR2 FQGNSA. Deletions cut 7 bases from V and 12 bases from J, with 19 bases between. The CDR3 is made up of 13 amino acids. Data came from immunoSEQ multiplex PCR; TCRdb stores just in-frame clones and leaves some out. The sample lists around 30,000 clones; around 84% were seen once. As for time point: peripheral blood 6 weeks after treatment start. The material was PBMCs, obtained around atezolizumab (anti-PD-L1) treatment. The sequence came from a man aged 65-85 years with urothelial cancer. The V gene is TRBV7-2, the J gene TRBJ2-1, with a weak D call TRBD1 (5 bases). This CDR3 is CASTLDITMGQFF. The CDR3 DNA sequence: TGTGCCAGCACCCTGGACATCACAATGGGGCAGTTCTTC.